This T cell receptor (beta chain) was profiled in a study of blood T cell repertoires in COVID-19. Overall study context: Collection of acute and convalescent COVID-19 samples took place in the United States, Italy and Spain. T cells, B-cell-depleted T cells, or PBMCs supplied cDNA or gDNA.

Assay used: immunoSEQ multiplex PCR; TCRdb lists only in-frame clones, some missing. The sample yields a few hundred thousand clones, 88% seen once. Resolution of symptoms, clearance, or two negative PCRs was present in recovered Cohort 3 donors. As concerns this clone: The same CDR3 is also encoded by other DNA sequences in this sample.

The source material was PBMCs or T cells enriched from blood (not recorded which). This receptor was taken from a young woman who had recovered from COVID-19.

CDR3 in amino acids: CASSIRGALNTEAFF. The CDR3 DNA reads as TGTGCCAGTAGTATCAGGGGAGCGCTGAACACTGAAGCTTTCTTT. The chain couples TRBV19 to TRBJ1-1; D possibly corresponds to TRBD1 (6 bases). CDR1 LNHDA and CDR2 SQIVND come from the germline V gene (reference sequence). The CDR3 runs 15 residues. V was shortened by 3 bases and J by 0 bases, with 11 bases between the two germline ends.